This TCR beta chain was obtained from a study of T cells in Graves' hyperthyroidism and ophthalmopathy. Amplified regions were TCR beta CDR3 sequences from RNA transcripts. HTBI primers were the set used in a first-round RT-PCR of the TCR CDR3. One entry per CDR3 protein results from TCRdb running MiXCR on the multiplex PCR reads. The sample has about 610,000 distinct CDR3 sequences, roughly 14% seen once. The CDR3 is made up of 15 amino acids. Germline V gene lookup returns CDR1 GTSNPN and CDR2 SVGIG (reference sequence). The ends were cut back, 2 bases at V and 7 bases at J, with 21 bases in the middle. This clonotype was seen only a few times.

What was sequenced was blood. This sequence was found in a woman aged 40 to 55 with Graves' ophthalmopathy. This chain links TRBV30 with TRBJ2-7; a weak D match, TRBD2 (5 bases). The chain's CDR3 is CAWSTQTDLGFEQYF. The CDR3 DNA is TGTGCCTGGAGTACTCAAACGGACTTGGGATTTGAGCAGTACTTC.